The 19 T cell receptor beta chains presented below share a single source sample, sequenced in a study of T cell responses to AZD1222 COVID-19 vaccine. Here immunoSEQ multiplex PCR was the method, and the copy in TCRdb shows in-frame clones only, minus some. The sample has about 140,000 clones; roughly 90% are singletons. Specimen: peripheral blood, collected on day 0 of AZD1222 vaccination. These receptor sequences come from an adult in good health.

The chain is built from TRBV4-2 and TRBJ1-6, with 7 bases aligning to TRBD1. The CDR3 totals 17 residues. Germline V gives CDR1 LGHNA, CDR2 YNFKEQ. The ends lost 1 base at V and 0 bases at J; junction bases unmatched: 3. CDR3 sequence: CASSQATGSSYNSPLHF. CDR3 nucleotide sequence: TGTGCCAGCAGCCAAGCGACAGGGAGCTCCTATAATTCACCCCTCCACTTT.

The chain recombines TRBV28 with TRBJ1-2; possibly TRBD1 for D (5 bases). This CDR3 comprises 14 residues. V was trimmed by 5 bases and J by 6 bases, leaving 16 bases between them. Germline assignment: CDR1 MDHEN and CDR2 SYDVKM. Here the CDR3 DNA reads TGTGCCAGCAGTCAGGCGGGGGTGGTCGATGGCTACACCTTC. This sequence encodes CASSQAGVVDGYTF.

The chain links TRBV3-1 (or the pseudogene TRBV3-2) to TRBJ1-4; TRBD1 matches at 7 bases. This CDR3 is built from 15 residues. The J segment lost 3 bases and the V segment lost 1 base, leaving 2 bases of the junction unmatched. CDR1 is LGHDT and CDR2 is YNNKEL in the germline V gene (reference sequence). The CDR3 is CASSQGDSANEKLFF. In DNA, the CDR3 is TGTGCCAGCAGCCAAGGGGACAGTGCTAATGAAAAACTGTTTTTT.

The gene calls are TRBV6-6 and TRBJ2-7; the D gene could be TRBD1 or TRBD2 (5 bases each). V lost 5 bases to trimming and J lost 6 bases, with 26 bases between them. Germline V gene data show CDR1 as MNHNY and CDR2 as SVGAGI (reference sequence). This CDR3 has 17 residues. The chain's CDR3 is CASSPQGPRQLRSEQYF. The CDR3 nucleotides read TGTGCCAGCAGTCCCCAGGGACCCAGACAACTAAGAAGCGAGCAGTACTTC.

This chain joins TRBV5-1 and TRBJ2-3; the D is unclear. Germline CDR1 and CDR2: SGHRS and YFSETQ. V lost 0 bases to trimming and J lost 5 bases, with 4 bases between them. The CDR3 length is 12 residues. CDR3 in DNA: TGCGCCAGCAGCTTGGGAGGAGATACGCAGTATTTT. Translating it yields CASSLGGDTQYF.

This chain links TRBV27 with TRBJ2-1; TRBD1 might be the D (5 bases). Germline CDR1 and CDR2: MNHEY and SMNVEV (reference sequence). The V end was cut by 6 bases, the J end by 2 bases, with 8 bases between. The CDR3 contains 13 residues. CDR3 sequence (DNA): TGTGCCAGCAGACCGACAGCCTACAATGAGCAGTTCTTC. Protein sequence: CASRPTAYNEQFF.

This clone was counted a few times. J is TRBJ2-2 and V is TRBV4-3, with 9 bases aligning to TRBD2. The V gene's germline CDR1 is LGHNA and CDR2 YSLEER. V dropped 4 bases and J dropped 5; count of bases not matched to a gene: 14. The CDR3 is 18 amino acids. The CDR3 sequence: CASSPLAGRGGGTGELFF. In nucleotides, the CDR3 is TGCGCCAGCAGCCCCTTGGCGGGCCGCGGGGGGGGAACCGGGGAGCTGTTTTTT.

This clone appeared many times. This chain links TRBV12-2 with TRBJ2-7. TRBV12-2 is a pseudogene locus. The CDR3 runs to 14 residues. In DNA, the CDR3 is TGTGCAAGTCGCTTAGCTGACGGCTCCTACGAGCAGTACTTC. Translated: CASRLADGSYEQYF.

This sequence joins TRBV6-2 or TRBV6-3 and TRBJ1-2; no definite D call. V gave up 4 bases and J gave up 2 bases, with 5 bases separating them. The CDR3 totals 12 residues. Germline CDR1 reads MNHEY; CDR2 reads SVGEGT. CDR3 sequence: CASSFNNYGYTF. The CDR3 nucleotides are TGTGCCAGCAGTTTCAACAACTATGGCTACACCTTC.

The V and J genes are TRBV5-1 and TRBJ2-1; possible D gene TRBD1, 5 bases. In germline, CDR1 is SGHRS, CDR2 YFSETQ. V lost 4 bases and J 7 bases, leaving 12 bases between the germline ends. The CDR3 covers 13 residues. CDR3 DNA: TGCGCCAGCAGCCCAAAAGGGGTGAATGAGCAGTTCTTC. Translating it yields CASSPKGVNEQFF. The full variable domain, with the rest looked up from reference TRBV5-1 and TRBJ2-1, is KAGVTQTPRYLIKTRGQQVTLSCSPISGHRSVSWYQQTPGQGLQFLFEYFSETQRNKGNFPGRFSGRQFSNSRSEMNVSTLELGDSALYLCASSPKGVNEQFFGPGTRLTVL.

V is TRBV11-2 and J is TRBJ2-1; D is unclear. The germline V gene has CDR1 SGHAT and CDR2 FQNNGV. V was clipped by 5 bases and J by 6 bases, with 14 bases between them. The CDR3 consists of 14 residues. CDR3 protein: CASSKHNLANEQFF. In nucleotides, the CDR3 is TGTGCCAGCAGCAAACATAACCTCGCCAATGAGCAGTTCTTC.

The rearrangement joins TRBV2 to TRBJ1-6; D is unresolved. Germline V gene data show CDR1 as SNHLY and CDR2 as FYNNEI. This CDR3 region has 14 residues. Trimming cost V 7 bases and J 0 bases, with 7 bases left between them. CDR3 sequence (DNA): TGTGCCAGCAAACCCAGCTCCTATAATTCACCCCTCCACTTT. This gives the protein CASKPSSYNSPLHF.

Only one count was recorded for this clone. The chain is built from TRBV6-4 and TRBJ2-1; 12 bases line up with TRBD2. CDR3 length: 15 amino acids. The ends lost 5 bases at V and 6 bases at J; junction bases unmatched: 5. From germline, CDR1 is MRHNA and CDR2 SNTAGT. The CDR3: CASSPLAGGSNEQFF. CDR3 DNA: TGTGCCAGCAGTCCCCTAGCGGGAGGGTCCAATGAGCAGTTCTTC.

The rearrangement joins TRBV6-2 or TRBV6-3 to TRBJ2-2; D is uncertain. The CDR3 consists of 15 residues. V lost 0 bases and J lost 4, with 9 bases in between. CDR1 and CDR2 from the germline V gene are MNHEY and SVGEGT. The CDR3 DNA is TGTGCCAGCAGTTACTCCCCCCTCCGCACCGGGGAGCTGTTTTTT. This sequence encodes CASSYSPLRTGELFF.

The chain combines TRBV6-4 with TRBJ2-3, with 10 positions matching TRBD2. Unmatched junction bases numbered 1, after V lost 5 bases and J lost 2 bases. Germline CDR1 is MRHNA and CDR2 is SNTAGT. The CDR3 consists of 14 residues. For the CDR3, the DNA is TGTGCCAGCAGTAGCGGGAGGGACACAGATACGCAGTATTTT. It codes for CASSSGRDTDTQYF.

The chain joins TRBV19 to TRBJ1-3, with TRBD1 matching 7 bases. The CDR3 covers 14 residues. Trimming took 9 bases from V and 2 from J; bases not matched to a gene: 7. CDR1 is LNHDA and CDR2 is SQIVND in the germline V gene (reference sequence). CDR3 coding DNA: TGTGCCAGCAGGGACAGCCACCCTGGAAACACCATATATTTT. Translation: CASRDSHPGNTIYF.

The chain combines TRBV7-2 with TRBJ2-7, with no clear D. CDR1 SGHTA and CDR2 FQGNSA come from the germline V gene. The CDR3 is 14 residues long. The V and J ends lost 5 bases and 5 bases respectively, with 16 bases between them. Here the CDR3 DNA reads TGTGCCAGCAGCAAGACCAGGCAGTATGACGAGCAGTACTTC. This sequence encodes CASSKTRQYDEQYF.

This chain links TRBV7-9 with TRBJ1-1, with D tentatively TRBD1 (5 bases). Trimming pared 6 bases from V and 5 bases from J, leaving 13 bases between. Per germline, CDR1 SEHNR and CDR2 FQNEAQ (reference sequence). The CDR3 loop spans 13 amino acids. CDR3 in DNA: TGTGCCAGCAGTCGCCAAGGGGATACTGAAGCTTTCTTT. This gives the protein CASSRQGDTEAFF.

This chain uses TRBV7-2 with TRBJ2-2; D gene uncertain. V was clipped by 0 bases and J by 5 bases, with 4 bases between them. Per germline, CDR1 SGHTA and CDR2 FQGNSA. The CDR3 consists of 13 residues. The CDR3 DNA follows: TGTGCCAGCAGCTTAGCCTGGACCGGGGAGCTGTTTTTT. It is translated as CASSLAWTGELFF.